The 27 T cell receptor beta chains in this list originate from one sample, sequenced in a study of identical twins listed by TCRdb under 2016. Receptor libraries were prepared by 5' RACE. The reads were generated on an Illumina HiSeq 2000. Starting from the raw public reads, TCRdb applied fastp trimming at Q25, assembled clones with MiXCR and retained in-frame beta chains. CDR3 protein duplicates are merged, each entry listing the most common genes and DNA. A total of 350,000 to 450,000 distinct CDR3 sequences appear in this sample, about a fifth of them only once. The ten largest clones take up about 12% of the sample. Sequencing was done on a sample of naive T cells sorted from blood. Per the publication, the cell subset or site label means: cells isolated with a human naive T-cell isolation kit. The receptors were sampled from a man in his forties or fifties in good health.

The chain has TRBV2 and TRBJ1-1; 7 bases align to TRBD1. The V gene's germline CDR1 is SNHLY and CDR2 FYNNEI. CDR3 size: 14 residues. The junction had 13 bases not matched to a gene; V was cut back by 11 bases and J by 4 bases. CDR3 residues: CAYHKTAGGTEAFF. The CDR3 DNA is TGTGCCTATCATAAAACGGCAGGGGGCACTGAAGCTTTCTTT.

V and J are TRBV10-3 and TRBJ2-1; 12 nucleotides line up with TRBD2. V dropped 4 bases and J dropped 2; count of bases not matched to a gene: 9. CDR1 is ENHRY, CDR2 SYGVKD, per germline. The length of the CDR3 is 18 residues. CDR3 region: CAISGSSGGVSAYNEQFF. The CDR3 DNA reads TGTGCCATCAGTGGATCTAGCGGGGGGGTATCCGCCTACAATGAGCAGTTCTTC.

This clonotype was seen ten or more times. This chain links TRBV15 with TRBJ2-7, with D hard to call. Looked up from germline, CDR1 is LNHNV and CDR2 is YYDKDF (reference sequence). V dropped 0 bases and J dropped 2 bases, with 11 bases sitting between them. The CDR3 has 15 residues. The CDR3 sequence: CATSRDLTATYEQYF. The CDR3 DNA is TGTGCCACCAGCAGAGATCTTACAGCCACCTACGAGCAGTACTTC.

This clonotype was seen at least ten times. The chain carries TRBV28 and TRBJ2-1, with D perhaps given as TRBD1 or TRBD2 (5 bases each). The germline gives CDR1 MDHEN, CDR2 SYDVKM. V was pared by 6 bases and J by 7 bases, with 13 bases between. The CDR3 length is 13 residues. This CDR3 reads CASSTSGPNEQFF. CDR3 sequence (DNA): TGTGCCAGCAGCACCTCGGGGCCGAATGAGCAGTTCTTC.

The rearrangement uses TRBV5-1 and TRBJ2-3; 9 bases fit TRBD1. With 3 bases clipped from V and 4 bases from J, the junction kept 9 bases outside the gene matches. Germline-derived CDR1 and CDR2 are SGHRS and YFSETQ. The CDR3 is 16 residues long. CDR3 in DNA: TGCGCCAGCAGCTCGGGACAGGGTGGCAAGTCAGATACGCAGTATTTT. Its translation: CASSSGQGGKSDTQYF.

This clonotype was observed a few times. The rearrangement links TRBV20-1 to TRBJ1-5, with TRBD1 identical over 9 bases. CDR1 and CDR2 (germline): DFQATT, SNEGSKA (reference sequence). V trimming: 1 base; J trimming: 6 bases; junction bases outside the gene matches: 7. This CDR3 is 15 amino acids long. The CDR3 DNA reads TGCAGTGCTAGAGCTACAGGGGGCTCATTTCAGCCCCAGCATTTT. Its protein is CSARATGGSFQPQHF.

This clonotype was observed a handful of times. This chain uses TRBV4-2 with TRBJ2-7; D remains unclear. Per the germline V gene, CDR1 is LGHNA and CDR2 is YNFKEQ. Trimming took 0 bases from V and 3 from J, leaving 12 bases between them. CDR3 length: 15 residues. CDR3 nucleotide sequence: TGTGCCAGCAGCCAAGATCGGTCAGGAATCTACGAGCAGTACTTC. Translation gives CASSQDRSGIYEQYF.

This rearrangement joins TRBV5-1 to TRBJ2-7; either TRBD1 or TRBD2 may fit D (5 bases each). The CDR3 runs 15 residues. Germline values: CDR1 SGHRS, CDR2 YFSETQ. V lost 4 bases and J 4 bases, leaving 18 bases between the germline ends. The DNA of the CDR3 is TGCGCCAGCAGCCCCGGGACCTCCGTTGGGTACGAGCAGTACTTC. The encoded protein is CASSPGTSVGYEQYF.

The V and J genes are TRBV7-8 and TRBJ2-5, with TRBD2 as a possible D gene (7 bases). CDR1 SGHVS and CDR2 FQNEAQ come from the germline V gene. The CDR3 consists of 14 residues. Trimming stripped 0 bases from V and 6 bases from J, with 11 bases between. CDR3 sequence: CASSLAGGVKTQYF. In nucleotides, the CDR3 is TGTGCCAGCAGCTTAGCAGGGGGGGTAAAGACCCAGTACTTC.

V usage is TRBV7-2 and J usage is TRBJ2-1; the match to TRBD1 covers 7 bases. CDR1 SGHTA and CDR2 FQGNSA come from the germline V gene. This CDR3 has 17 amino acids. The J segment lost 6 bases and the V segment lost 0 bases, leaving 11 bases of the junction unmatched. The CDR3 reads CASSLALYRRTGNEQFF. Here the CDR3 DNA reads TGTGCCAGCAGCTTAGCACTATACCGGAGGACAGGCAATGAGCAGTTCTTC.

This chain joins TRBV18 and TRBJ2-2; tentatively, D is TRBD1 (5 bases). Trimming removed 1 base at V and 4 bases at J, with 10 bases between. The germline V gene encodes CDR1 KGHSH and CDR2 LQKENI. The CDR3 is made up of 15 amino acids. CDR3 sequence: CASSPQGWSTGELFF. Here the CDR3 DNA reads TGTGCCAGCTCACCACAGGGGTGGAGCACCGGGGAGCTGTTTTTT.

This clonotype was counted at least ten times. This chain joins TRBV5-4 and TRBJ1-1; 7 bases map to TRBD1. Trimming at V came to 1 base and at J to 1 base, leaving 1 base not matched to a gene. The CDR3 is made up of 14 amino acids. CDR1 is SGHNT, CDR2 YYREEE, per germline (reference sequence). CDR3 bases: TGTGCCAGCAGCTTGAGACAGGGGAACACTGAAGCTTTCTTT. Translated: CASSLRQGNTEAFF.

The chain joins TRBV9 to TRBJ2-1, with 7 bases aligning to TRBD1. Germline loops: CDR1 SGDLS, CDR2 YYNGEE. V lost 4 bases, J lost 4 bases, and 11 bases stayed unmatched. The CDR3 consists of 16 residues. The CDR3 loop is CASSYRIDRAYNEQFF. The CDR3 bases are TGTGCCAGCAGCTACAGGATAGACAGGGCTTACAATGAGCAGTTCTTC.

The V and J genes are TRBV7-8 and TRBJ2-2, with TRBD2 matching over 11 bases. Germline lookup yields CDR1 SGHVS and CDR2 FQNEAQ. The length of the CDR3 is 18 residues. J gave up 5 bases and V 1 base, and 9 bases lay outside the gene matches. CDR3 sequence (DNA): TGTGCCAGCAGCTTAGAGTTGCTAGCGGGGGGCGTTACCGGGGAGCTGTTTTTT. Translation: CASSLELLAGGVTGELFF.

This clonotype was counted at least ten times. The chain is built from TRBV3-1 and TRBJ2-5; no clear D gene. In germline, CDR1 is LGHDT, CDR2 YNNKEL (reference sequence). The germline V and J ends were trimmed by 5 bases and 0 bases, with 7 bases remaining between them. The CDR3 extends over 13 amino acids. The CDR3 here is CASSTTYQETQYF. As DNA, the CDR3 is TGTGCCAGCAGCACGACGTACCAAGAGACCCAGTACTTC.

The sample holds a few counts of this clonotype. The chain links TRBV20-1 to TRBJ1-1; weak D call: TRBD1 (5 bases). Per the germline V gene, CDR1 is DFQATT and CDR2 is SNEGSKA (reference sequence). Trimming removed 4 bases from V and 11 bases from J, with 17 bases in between. The CDR3 is 12 amino acids. The CDR3 here is CSAMGLPMDAFF. CDR3 coding DNA: TGCAGTGCTATGGGACTGCCGATGGATGCTTTCTTT.

The chain carries TRBV5-4 and TRBJ1-4; D is possibly TRBD1 (5 bases). Germline loops: CDR1 SGHNT, CDR2 YYREEE (reference sequence). This CDR3 spans 14 amino acids. Trimming took off 3 bases at V and 5 bases at J, with 11 bases between the two ends. CDR3 residues: CASSSRDGNEKLFF. In DNA form, the CDR3 reads TGTGCCAGCAGCTCTCGGGACGGGAATGAAAAACTGTTTTTT.

This clonotype was observed many times. CDR3 sequence (DNA): TGTGCCAGCAGTGCGGTCTACGAGCAGTACTTC. Amino acids: CASSAVYEQYF. The chain is built from TRBV28 and TRBJ2-7, with D uncertain. This CDR3 is built from 11 residues. Germline loops: CDR1 MDHEN, CDR2 SYDVKM. V gave up 5 bases and J gave up 3 bases, with 5 bases separating them.

The chain recombines TRBV29-1 with TRBJ2-1; no clear D. The CDR3 length is 11 residues. Trimming pared 2 bases from V and 10 bases from J, leaving 9 bases between. Germline loops: CDR1 SQVTM, CDR2 ANQGSEA. The CDR3 coding sequence is TGCAGCGTTGAAATCGTACAGGAGCAGTTCTTC. Residues: CSVEIVQEQFF.

The chain carries TRBV28 and TRBJ2-7; TRBD2 agrees at 12 bases. The V gene's germline CDR1 is MDHEN and CDR2 SYDVKM. V was pared by 5 bases and J by 3 bases, with 5 bases of the junction left unmatched. The CDR3 contains 15 residues. CDR3 DNA: TGTGCCAGCAGTATCGGGACTAGCGGGTACTACGAGCAGTACTTC. This translates into CASSIGTSGYYEQYF.

The gene calls are TRBV2 and TRBJ2-5; possible D gene TRBD1, 6 bases. Germline loops: CDR1 SNHLY, CDR2 FYNNEI. This CDR3 spans 13 amino acids. V lost 2 bases to trimming and J lost 5 bases, with 9 bases between them. This CDR3 reads CASSETGMETQYF. The CDR3 nucleotides are TGTGCCAGCAGTGAAACAGGGATGGAGACCCAGTACTTC.

This clonotype was detected ten times or more. The chain carries TRBV6-5 and TRBJ2-2; TRBD2 matches at 8 bases. Germline V gene lookup returns CDR1 MNHEY and CDR2 SVGAGI. This CDR3 comprises 16 residues. Losses at the gene ends were 3 bases for V and 8 bases for J; bases not matched to a gene: 11. The CDR3 coding sequence is TGTGCCAGCAGTTATCCGGGACTAGTAAAGAAGGGGGAGCTGTTTTTT. This sequence encodes CASSYPGLVKKGELFF.

Here the CDR3 DNA reads TGTGCCAGCAGTAATAGGAACTTTAATGAAAAACTGTTTTTT. This codes for CASSNRNFNEKLFF. The V gene is TRBV28, the J gene TRBJ1-4, with unresolved D. This CDR3 comprises 14 residues. The germline V and J ends were trimmed by 5 bases and 4 bases, with 11 bases remaining between them. Germline V CDR1 and CDR2: MDHEN, SYDVKM. Complete variable domain (other parts from reference TRBV28 and TRBJ1-4): DVKVTQSSRYLVKRTGEKVFLECVQDMDHENMFWYRQDPGLGLRLIYFSYDVKMKEKGDIPEGYSVSREKKERFSLILESASTNQTSMYLCASSNRNFNEKLFFGSGTQLSVL.

To note about this clonotype: A read error is possible here, since a much larger clone lies one base away. This sequence joins TRBV12-3 or TRBV12-4 and TRBJ2-1; maybe TRBD2 (5 bases). The CDR3 has 14 residues. CDR3 region: CASGERLLNNERFF. The CDR3 DNA reads as TGTGCCAGCGGGGAGAGACTACTAAATAATGAGCGGTTCTTC.

In this sample, this clonotype turned up many times. The chain has TRBV29-1 and TRBJ1-1; D gene ambiguous. The CDR3 is 14 amino acids. CDR1 and CDR2 (germline): SQVTM, ANQGSEA. Deletions cut 2 bases from V and 1 base from J, with 11 bases between. In DNA, the CDR3 is TGCAGCGTTGAACCATCCCCTAGGAACACTGAAGCTTTCTTT. Its protein product is CSVEPSPRNTEAFF.

This clonotype was detected only a few times. J is TRBJ2-7 and V is TRBV7-2; D could derive from TRBD1 or TRBD2 (5 bases each). Trimming stripped 6 bases from V and 0 bases from J, with 15 bases between. CDR1 and CDR2 (germline): SGHTA, FQGNSA. The CDR3 covers 15 residues. CDR3 in DNA: TGTGCCAGCAGTCGAGCAATTGGGGGCTCCTACGAGCAGTACTTC. Translating it yields CASSRAIGGSYEQYF.

This clonotype was seen at least ten times. This rearrangement joins TRBV29-1 to TRBJ1-3, with D unresolved. Germline V lookup: CDR1 SQVTM, CDR2 ANQGSEA. V was cut by 5 bases and J by 4 bases, with 9 bases left in between. The CDR3 has 12 residues. CDR3 coding DNA: TGCAGCGTTCTCCTAACGGGAAACACCATATATTTT. This encodes CSVLLTGNTIYF.